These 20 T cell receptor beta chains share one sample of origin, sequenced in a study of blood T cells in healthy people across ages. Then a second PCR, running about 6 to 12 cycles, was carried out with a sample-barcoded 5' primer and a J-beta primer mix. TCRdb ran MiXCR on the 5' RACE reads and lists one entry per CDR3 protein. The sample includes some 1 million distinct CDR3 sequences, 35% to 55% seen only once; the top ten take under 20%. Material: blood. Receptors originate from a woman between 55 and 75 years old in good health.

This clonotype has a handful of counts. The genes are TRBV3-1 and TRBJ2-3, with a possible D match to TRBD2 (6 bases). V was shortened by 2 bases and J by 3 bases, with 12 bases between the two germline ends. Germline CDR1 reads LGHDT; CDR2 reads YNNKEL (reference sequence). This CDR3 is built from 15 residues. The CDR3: CASSQFGSRTDTQYF. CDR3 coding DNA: TGTGCCAGCAGCCAATTCGGGAGTCGAACAGATACGCAGTATTTT.

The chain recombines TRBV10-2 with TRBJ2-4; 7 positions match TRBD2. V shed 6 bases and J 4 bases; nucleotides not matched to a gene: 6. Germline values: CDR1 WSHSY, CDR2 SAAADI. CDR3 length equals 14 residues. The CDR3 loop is CASRPSGEKNIQYF. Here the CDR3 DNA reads TGCGCCAGCAGGCCTAGCGGAGAGAAAAACATTCAGTACTTC.

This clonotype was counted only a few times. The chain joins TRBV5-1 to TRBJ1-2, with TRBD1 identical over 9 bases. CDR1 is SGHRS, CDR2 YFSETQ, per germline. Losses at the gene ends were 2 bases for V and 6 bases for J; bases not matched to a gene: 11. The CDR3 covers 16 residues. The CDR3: CASSFGIVQGADGYTF. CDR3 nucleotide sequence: TGCGCCAGCAGCTTCGGAATCGTACAGGGGGCGGATGGCTACACCTTC.

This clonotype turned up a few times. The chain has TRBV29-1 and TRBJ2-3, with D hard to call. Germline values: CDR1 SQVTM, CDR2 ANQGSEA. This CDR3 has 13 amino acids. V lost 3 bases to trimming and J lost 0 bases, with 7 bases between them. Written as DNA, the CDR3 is TGCAGCGTTGATGGGCAGAGCACAGATACGCAGTATTTT. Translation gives CSVDGQSTDTQYF.

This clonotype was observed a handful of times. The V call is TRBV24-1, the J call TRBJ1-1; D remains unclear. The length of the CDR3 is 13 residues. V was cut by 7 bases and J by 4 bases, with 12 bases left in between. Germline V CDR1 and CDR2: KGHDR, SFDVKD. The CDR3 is CATRGWGSTEAFF. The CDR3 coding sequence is TGTGCCACCAGAGGATGGGGTTCCACTGAAGCTTTCTTT.

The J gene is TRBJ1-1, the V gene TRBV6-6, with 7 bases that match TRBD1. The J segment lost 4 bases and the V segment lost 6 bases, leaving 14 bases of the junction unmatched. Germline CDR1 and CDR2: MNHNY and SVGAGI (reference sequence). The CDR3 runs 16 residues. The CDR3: CASRGSNRGGGTEAFF. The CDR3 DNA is TGTGCCAGCAGGGGGTCTAACAGGGGAGGGGGCACTGAAGCTTTCTTT.

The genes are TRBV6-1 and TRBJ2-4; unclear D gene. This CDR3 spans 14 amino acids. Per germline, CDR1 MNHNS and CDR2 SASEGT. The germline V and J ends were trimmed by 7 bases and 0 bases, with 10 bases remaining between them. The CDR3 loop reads CASNARLAKNIQYF. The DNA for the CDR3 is TGTGCCAGCAATGCGCGGTTAGCCAAAAACATTCAGTACTTC.

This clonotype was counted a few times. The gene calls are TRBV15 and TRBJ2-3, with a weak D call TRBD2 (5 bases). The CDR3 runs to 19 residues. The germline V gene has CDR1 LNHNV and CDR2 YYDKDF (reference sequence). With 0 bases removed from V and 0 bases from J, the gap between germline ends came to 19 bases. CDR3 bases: TGTGCCACCAGCAGAGATTTAGAGCGGAACCACACTAGCACAGATACGCAGTATTTT. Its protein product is CATSRDLERNHTSTDTQYF.

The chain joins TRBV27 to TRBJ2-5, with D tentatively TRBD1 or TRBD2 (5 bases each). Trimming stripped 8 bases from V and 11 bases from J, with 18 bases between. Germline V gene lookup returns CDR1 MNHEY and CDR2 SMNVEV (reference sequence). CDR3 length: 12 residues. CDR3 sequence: CASLGTYNEQYF. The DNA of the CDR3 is TGTGCCAGCCTCGGGACCTACAATGAGCAGTACTTC.

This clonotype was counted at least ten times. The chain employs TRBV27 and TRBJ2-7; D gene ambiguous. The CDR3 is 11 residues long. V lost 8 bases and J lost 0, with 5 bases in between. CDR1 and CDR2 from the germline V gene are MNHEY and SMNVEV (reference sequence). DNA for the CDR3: TGTGCCAGCGGAATCTCCTACGAGCAGTACTTC. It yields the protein CASGISYEQYF.

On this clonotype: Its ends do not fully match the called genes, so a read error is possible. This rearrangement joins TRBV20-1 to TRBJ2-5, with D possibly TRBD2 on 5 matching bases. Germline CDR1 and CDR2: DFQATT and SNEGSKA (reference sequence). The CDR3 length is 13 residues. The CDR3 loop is CSASRDPGEIQYF. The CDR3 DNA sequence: TGCAGTGCTAGTCGTGACCCCGGGGAGATCCAGTACTTC.

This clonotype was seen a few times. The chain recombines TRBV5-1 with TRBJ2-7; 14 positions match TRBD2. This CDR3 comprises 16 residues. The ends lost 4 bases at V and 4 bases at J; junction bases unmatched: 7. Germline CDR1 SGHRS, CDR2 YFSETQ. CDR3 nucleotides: TGCGCCAGCAGCCTTGGGACTAGCGGGAGAGTGTACGAGCAGTACTTC. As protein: CASSLGTSGRVYEQYF.

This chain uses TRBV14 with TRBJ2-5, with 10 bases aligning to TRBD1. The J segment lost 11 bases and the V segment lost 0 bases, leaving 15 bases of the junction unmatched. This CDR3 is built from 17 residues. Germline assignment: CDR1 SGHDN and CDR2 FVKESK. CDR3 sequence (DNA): TGTGCCAGCAGCCAAGATCTGGGGACAGGGGCCCTAAATGAGCAGTACTTC. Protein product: CASSQDLGTGALNEQYF.

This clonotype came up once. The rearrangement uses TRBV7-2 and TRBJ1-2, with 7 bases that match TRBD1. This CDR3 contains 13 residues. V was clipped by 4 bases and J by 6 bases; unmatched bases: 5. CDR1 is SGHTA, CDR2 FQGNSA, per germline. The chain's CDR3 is CASSSKQGHGYTF. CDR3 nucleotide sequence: TGTGCCAGCAGCTCAAAACAGGGGCATGGCTACACCTTC.

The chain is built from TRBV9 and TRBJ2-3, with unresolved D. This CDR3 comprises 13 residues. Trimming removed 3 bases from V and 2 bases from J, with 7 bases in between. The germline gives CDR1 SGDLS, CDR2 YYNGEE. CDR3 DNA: TGTGCCAGCAGCGCCGAGTTCACAGATACGCAGTATTTT. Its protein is CASSAEFTDTQYF. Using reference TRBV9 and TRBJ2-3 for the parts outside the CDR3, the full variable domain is DSGVTQTPKHLITATGQRVTLRCSPRSGDLSVYWYQQSLDQGLQFLIQYYNGEERAKGNILERFSAQQFPDLHSELNLSSLELGDSALYFCASSAEFTDTQYFGPGTRLTVL.

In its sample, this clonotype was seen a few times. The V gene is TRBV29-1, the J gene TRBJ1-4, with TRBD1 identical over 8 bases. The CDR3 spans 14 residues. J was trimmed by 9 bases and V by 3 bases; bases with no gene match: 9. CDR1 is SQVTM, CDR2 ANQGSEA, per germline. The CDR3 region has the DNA TGCAGCGTTGAGGAGGACAGGGAAAGGAAAAAACTGTTTTTT. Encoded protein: CSVEEDRERKKLFF.

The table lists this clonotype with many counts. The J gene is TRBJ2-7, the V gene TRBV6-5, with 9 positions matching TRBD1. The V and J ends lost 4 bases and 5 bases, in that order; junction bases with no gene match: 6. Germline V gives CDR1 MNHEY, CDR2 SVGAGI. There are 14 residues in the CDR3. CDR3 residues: CASSSPGQGHEQYF. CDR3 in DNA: TGTGCCAGCAGTTCCCCGGGACAGGGCCACGAGCAGTACTTC.

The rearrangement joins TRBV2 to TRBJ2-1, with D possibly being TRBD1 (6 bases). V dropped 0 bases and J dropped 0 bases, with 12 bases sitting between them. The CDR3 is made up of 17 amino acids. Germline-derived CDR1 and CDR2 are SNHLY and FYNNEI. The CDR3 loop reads CASSEAFQGHSYNEQFF. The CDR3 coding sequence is TGTGCCAGCAGTGAAGCGTTTCAGGGACACTCCTACAATGAGCAGTTCTTC.

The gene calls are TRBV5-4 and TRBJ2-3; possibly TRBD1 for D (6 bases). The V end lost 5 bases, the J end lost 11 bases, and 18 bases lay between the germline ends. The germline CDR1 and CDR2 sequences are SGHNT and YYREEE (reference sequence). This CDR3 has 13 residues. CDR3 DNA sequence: TGTGCCAGCAGACCACCACAGGGAGTCATGCAGTATTTT. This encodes CASRPPQGVMQYF.

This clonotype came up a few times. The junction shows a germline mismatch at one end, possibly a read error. CDR3 bases: TGTGCCAGCAGTTTATACCGGACAGGCGAGAACGACCAGTACTTC. It specifies CASSLYRTGENDQYF. V and J are TRBV27 and TRBJ2-7; TRBD1 matches 7 bases. The V gene's germline CDR1 is MNHEY and CDR2 SMNVEV (reference sequence). This CDR3 spans 15 amino acids.